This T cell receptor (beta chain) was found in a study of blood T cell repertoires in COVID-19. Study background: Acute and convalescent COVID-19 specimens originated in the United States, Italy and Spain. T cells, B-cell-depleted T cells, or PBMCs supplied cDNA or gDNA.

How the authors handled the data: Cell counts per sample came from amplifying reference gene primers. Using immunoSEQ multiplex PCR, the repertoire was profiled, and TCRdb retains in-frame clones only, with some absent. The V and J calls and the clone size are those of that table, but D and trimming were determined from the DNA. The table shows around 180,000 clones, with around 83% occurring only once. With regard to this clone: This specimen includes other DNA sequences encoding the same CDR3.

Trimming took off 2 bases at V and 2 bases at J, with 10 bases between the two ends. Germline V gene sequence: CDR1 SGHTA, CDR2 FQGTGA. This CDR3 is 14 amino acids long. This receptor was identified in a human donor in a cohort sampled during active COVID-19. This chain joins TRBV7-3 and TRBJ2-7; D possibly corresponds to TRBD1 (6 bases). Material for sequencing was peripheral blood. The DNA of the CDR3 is TGTGCCAGCAGCTTAGGGGACATCCCCTACGAGCAGTACTTC. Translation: CASSLGDIPYEQYF.